This T cell receptor beta chain was observed in a study of blood T cell repertoires in COVID-19. In the study overall: Sites across the United States, Italy and Spain contributed samples from acute and convalescent COVID-19. Sample material is recorded as cDNA or gDNA derived from T cells, B-cell-depleted T cells, or PBMCs.

Per the original data handling: Estimated nucleated cell counts came from reference gene primer amplification. Sequencing was performed with immunoSEQ multiplex PCR; in TCRdb, only in-frame clones are kept and a portion is missing. For V, J and clone size, that table is used; D and trimming come from the DNA. Here the sample spans approximately 300,000 clones, around 90% being singletons. Recruited during active infection, patients (from Seattle) were subsequently followed longitudinally. The germline V and J ends were trimmed by 4 bases and 0 bases, with 4 bases remaining between them. CDR1 is SGHVS, CDR2 FQNEAQ, per germline. This CDR3 spans 13 amino acids.

The rearrangement joins TRBV7-8 to TRBJ2-1; no reliable D call. The specimen was peripheral blood. The sequence was collected from a woman aged 35 to 49 with COVID-19, enrolled during active disease. In DNA, the CDR3 is TGTGCCAGCAGCTCCGGCTCCTACAATGAGCAGTTCTTC. It translates to CASSSGSYNEQFF.